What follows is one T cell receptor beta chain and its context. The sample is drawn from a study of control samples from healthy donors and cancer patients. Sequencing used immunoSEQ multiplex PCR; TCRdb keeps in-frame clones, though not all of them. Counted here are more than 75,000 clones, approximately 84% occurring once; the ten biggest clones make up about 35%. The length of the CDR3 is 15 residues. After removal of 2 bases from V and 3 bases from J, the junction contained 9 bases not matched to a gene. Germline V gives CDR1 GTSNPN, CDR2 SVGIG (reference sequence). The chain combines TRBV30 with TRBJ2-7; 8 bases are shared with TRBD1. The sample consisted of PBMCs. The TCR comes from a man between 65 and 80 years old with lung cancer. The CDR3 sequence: CAWSPWTGKSYEQYF. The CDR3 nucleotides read TGTGCCTGGAGTCCCTGGACAGGGAAGAGCTACGAGCAGTACTTC.